Below, one TCR beta chain is given with its context. This clonotype was seen a few times. No cognate antigen has been identified for it. No much larger clonotype is one base removed from it; base qualities were not supplied. This sample is drawn from a study of T-cell memory formation after mild COVID-19 (dated by TCRdb to about 2021). Regarding the complete study: Most TCR sequence clusters were specific to one of the two donors. Longitudinal TCRalpha and TCRbeta repertoire sequencing tracked T-cell clones expanding and contracting after mild COVID-19 in a couple of donors. The cohort comprised two young, previously healthy adult volunteers, one female and one male.

The instrument given in TCRdb is Illumina NovaSeq 6000. Using 5'RACE with constant-segment primers, TCRalpha and TCRbeta cDNA libraries were constructed, with sample barcodes and unique molecular identifiers added in the process. Trizol reagent was used to extract RNA from every sample. The libraries were amplified in two PCR steps, and the second step added a second sample barcode and Illumina TruSeq adapters. Sequencing of the libraries was done on an Illumina NovaSeq, producing 2 x 150 bp paired-end reads. On the authors' methods: Demultiplexing of reads and collapsing into UMI-guided consensus sequences were performed with migec v1.2.7. With mixcr v2.1.11, UMI consensuses were aligned to TRA and TRB V and J templates and assembled into clonotypes. A clonotype was counted as expanded or contracted only when both edgeR and NoisET called the clonotype significant, with the noise models trained on biological replicates. For edgeR calls, the cutoffs were a false discovery rate-adjusted p below 0.01 and a log2 fold-change threshold of 1. As an exploratory analysis of dynamics, max-normalized trajectories of the 1000 most abundant clonotypes were examined with PCA combined with hierarchical clustering. Separately sequenced CD4+ and CD8+ repertoires were used to assign a CD4 or CD8 phenotype to each responding clone. TCRdb reran the public reads through fastp at Q25 and MiXCR, keeping productive beta chains. Each entry merges the rows of one CDR3 protein and shows their most common DNA and genes. The V and J calls and clone size come from TCRdb's table, not from the authors' own analysis. The sample contains roughly 220,000 distinct CDR3 sequences, around 9.5% of them found a single time. The ten biggest clones cover about 3.8% of the sample.

General conclusions and limits of the study: Some responding clones were found in pre-infection memory, which suggests that pre-existing cross-reactive memory T cells took part in the SARS-CoV-2 response. From day 15 to 85, contracting clones showed balanced CD4/CD8 phenotypes, whereas a second wave of clones that expanded from day 15 to 37 leaned towards CD4+. Only a couple of mild cases were covered in the study, and larger cohorts including severe cases with pre-infection samples were considered necessary. Contracting CD4+ clones turned up mainly in the CM and EM memory subsets, whereas EMRA was where CD8+ clones were enriched. SARS-CoV-2 specificity was not confirmed for the second-wave clones peaking on day 37.

Ficoll-Paque density gradient centrifugation was used to isolate PBMCs. This TCR was sampled from a man between 18 and 35 years old who had mild COVID-19 (a few samples of this study predate the infection). The sample titles of this study are shuffled in the database, so cell type and time point are left out; the donor was told from shared clones. Sequences were obtained from PBMCs or a T cell subset sorted from them (not recorded which).

At the DNA level, the sequence is TGTGCCAGCAGTTACACGAACGCCGGGACAGGTAGCTTAGGCTGGGAGACCCAGTACTTC. It specifies CASSYTNAGTGSLGWETQYF. This chain joins TRBV6-2 or TRBV6-3 to TRBJ2-5, with 8 bases in between that match TRBD1. As encoded in the germline V gene, CDR1 is MNHEY while CDR2 is SVGEGT. The germline V end is reduced by 2 bases and the J end by 5 bases; junction bases left unmatched: 22. The CDR3 holds 20 amino acids from the cysteine to the phenylalanine. Kept here is only the CDR3 DNA, which spans 60 bases and is read in frame from base 1.